Listed below are T cell receptor beta chains from one sample, sequenced in a study of control samples from healthy donors and cancer patients. Only in-frame clones appear in the TCRdb table, and some are missing; sequencing was by immunoSEQ multiplex PCR. The sample has fewer than 200,000 clones; approximately 92% are singletons. Material for sequencing was blood. The receptors derive from a man aged 25-45 years in good health. Each CDR3 is given with its conserved first and last residue. D genes are given only for firm matches. Only some rows state a clone size, as once, few, many or a class for expanded clones.

V gene,J gene,D gene,clone size,CDR3 DNA,CDR3 protein
TRBV2,TRBJ2-5,-,-,TGTGCCAGCAGTGTGGTGAAAACGGGGACCCAGTACTTC,CASSVVKTGTQYF
TRBV7-2,TRBJ1-1,-,-,TGTGCCAGCAGCTTAGTAGGGGGGATGAACACTGAAGCTTTCTTT,CASSLVGGMNTEAFF
TRBV7-2,TRBJ1-2,TRBD1,-,TGTGCCAGCAGCCCAATCTCCGACAGGGCTGTTTTC,CASSPISDRAVF
TRBV24-1,TRBJ2-1,-,-,TGTGCCACCAGTCGACTAGACCAACACGATGAGCAGTTCTTC,CATSRLDQHDEQFF
TRBV27,TRBJ2-7,-,-,TGTGCCAGCAGGAAGTTAGGGCTTACCTACGAGCAGTACTTC,CASRKLGLTYEQYF
TRBV24-1,TRBJ1-5,-,-,TGTGCCACCAGTGGGGGAGATAGCAATCAGCCCCAGCATTTT,CATSGGDSNQPQHF
TRBV30,TRBJ1-1,-,-,TGTGCCTGGAGTCCGGGACCCTCGAACACTGAAGCTTTCTTT,CAWSPGPSNTEAFF
TRBV7-6,TRBJ2-7,TRBD2,once,TGTGCCAGCAGCTTAGCGCGGACTAGCGGGGATGGGCAGTACTTC,CASSLARTSGDGQYF
TRBV29-1,TRBJ1-2,-,-,TGCAGCGTTGAAGGTGGGACCCCGGGCTACACCTTC,CSVEGGTPGYTF
TRBV4-1,TRBJ2-5,TRBD2,-,TGCGCCAGCAGCCAAGAGGCGCTAGCGGGGAATCAAGAGACCCAGTACTTC,CASSQEALAGNQETQYF
TRBV20-1,TRBJ1-2,-,-,TGCAGTGCCCACGGACAGTATGGCTACACCTTC,CSAHGQYGYTF
TRBV2,TRBJ1-1,TRBD1,-,TGTGCCAGCAGATGGAGTGTTGGACAGGGGCTACTGAACACTGAAGCTTTCTTT,CASRWSVGQGLLNTEAFF
TRBV11-2,TRBJ2-5,-,-,TGTGCCAGCAGCTTTTCCACGAGGGGCCGGGTGTGGGAGACCCAGTACTTC,CASSFSTRGRVWETQYF
TRBV10-1,TRBJ1-1,-,-,TGCGCCAGCGTACTCCAAACCGGTGGGGGGGAGGACACTGAAGCTTTCTTT,CASVLQTGGGEDTEAFF
TRBV7-2,TRBJ1-5,-,few,TGTGCCAGCAGCTTAGACGCGGGGAAGCCCCAGCATTTT,CASSLDAGKPQHF
TRBV12-3/TRBV12-4,TRBJ1-2,-,-,TGTGCCAGCAGTTTAAGGGTTAACTATGGCTACACCTTC,CASSLRVNYGYTF
TRBV29-1,TRBJ2-7,TRBD1,-,TGCAGCGTTGTATCTGGCTACAGGGGCTACGAGCAGTACTTC,CSVVSGYRGYEQYF
TRBV2,TRBJ1-6,TRBD1,few,TGTGCCAGCAGGGGGACAGGGAGGTACTCACCCCTCCACTTT,CASRGTGRYSPLHF
TRBV27,TRBJ2-7,-,-,TGTGCCAGCAGCCACGCACAAGGATTCGAGCAGTACTTC,CASSHAQGFEQYF
TRBV10-3,TRBJ2-2,-,-,TGTGCCGGCGGCCAGGTCCCTAAAGGGGAGCTGTTTTTT,CAGGQVPKGELFF
TRBV14,TRBJ2-7,-,few,TGTGCCAGCAGCCAGGATACTTCCGGGCCCGAGCAGTACTTC,CASSQDTSGPEQYF
TRBV28,TRBJ2-5,-,-,TGTGCCAGCAGTTCCGGGGCTCAAGAGACCCAGTACTTC,CASSSGAQETQYF
TRBV5-1,TRBJ1-6,-,-,TGCGCCAGCAGCTTGGATCAGGGGAATTCACCCCTCCACTTT,CASSLDQGNSPLHF
TRBV27,TRBJ2-7,TRBD1,-,TGTGCCAGCAGCCTCGGGAAGGCAGGGGGCAGGTACGAGCAGTACTTC,CASSLGKAGGRYEQYF
TRBV27,TRBJ2-2,-,-,TGTGCCAGCAGTCCAATAGCCGGGCGTAACACCGGGGAGCTGTTTTTT,CASSPIAGRNTGELFF
TRBV30,TRBJ1-6,TRBD1,-,TGTGCCTGGAGTGTACTAGGACAGGGGATCTCACCCCTCCACTTT,CAWSVLGQGISPLHF
TRBV13,TRBJ1-3,-,-,TGTGCCAGCAGATCCCTGGAAAGCTCTGGAAACACCATATATTTT,CASRSLESSGNTIYF
TRBV3-1/TRBV3-2,TRBJ2-3,TRBD2,-,TGTGCCAGCAGCCAAGACCCCAAAGCGGGGGTGACAGATACGCAGTATTTT,CASSQDPKAGVTDTQYF